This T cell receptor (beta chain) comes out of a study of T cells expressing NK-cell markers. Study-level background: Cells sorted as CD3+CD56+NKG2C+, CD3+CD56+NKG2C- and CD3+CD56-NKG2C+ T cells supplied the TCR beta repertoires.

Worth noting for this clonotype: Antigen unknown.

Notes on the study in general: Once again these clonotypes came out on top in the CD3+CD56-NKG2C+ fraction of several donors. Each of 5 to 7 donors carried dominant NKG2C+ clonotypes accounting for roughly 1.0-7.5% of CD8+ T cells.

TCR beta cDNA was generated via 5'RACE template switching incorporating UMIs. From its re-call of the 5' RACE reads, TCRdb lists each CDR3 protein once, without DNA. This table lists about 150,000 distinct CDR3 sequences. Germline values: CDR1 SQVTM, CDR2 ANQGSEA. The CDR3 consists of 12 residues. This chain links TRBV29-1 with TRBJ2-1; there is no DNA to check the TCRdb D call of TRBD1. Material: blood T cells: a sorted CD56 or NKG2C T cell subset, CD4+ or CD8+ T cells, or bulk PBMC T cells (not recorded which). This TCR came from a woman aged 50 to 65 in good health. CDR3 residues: CSVVTTRESQFF.